This passage covers 23 T cell receptor beta chains from one sample sequenced in a study of blood T cell repertoires in COVID-19. The method was immunoSEQ multiplex PCR; TCRdb's version includes in-frame clones alone and lacks a portion of them. Of about 250,000 clones listed, approximately 80% were seen once; the top ten hold 8.9%. The sequenced sample was peripheral blood. Every receptor here comes from an elderly man with acute or convalescent COVID-19.

The rearrangement uses TRBV29-1 and TRBJ2-1; 10 positions match TRBD1. CDR1 and CDR2 from the germline V gene are SQVTM and ANQGSEA. V lost 4 bases, J lost 3 bases, and 6 bases stayed unmatched. This CDR3 contains 15 residues. The CDR3 reads CSVVGQGDLYNEQFF. CDR3 nucleotides: TGCAGCGTTGTAGGACAGGGGGACCTCTACAATGAGCAGTTCTTC.

The V and J genes are TRBV27 and TRBJ1-5; D gene uncertain. CDR3 length equals 14 residues. CDR1 is MNHEY and CDR2 is SMNVEV in the germline V gene (reference sequence). V lost 5 bases to trimming and J lost 7 bases, with 15 bases between them. Written as DNA, the CDR3 is TGTGCCAGCAGTCGCGAGGGAGGGCGACAGCCCCAGCATTTT. Translation: CASSREGGRQPQHF.

Only a few counts were recorded for this clone. The rearrangement uses TRBV5-5 and TRBJ1-6; tentative D call: TRBD1 (6 bases). V was clipped by 5 bases and J by 7 bases, with 22 bases between them. Per the germline V gene, CDR1 is SGHKS and CDR2 is YYEKEE (reference sequence). This CDR3 region has 17 residues. The CDR3 region is CASSFHRAPVGNSPLHF. CDR3 coding DNA: TGTGCCAGCAGTTTCCACAGGGCTCCTGTTGGGAATTCACCCCTCCACTTT.

The chain joins TRBV2 to TRBJ2-3; tentatively, D is TRBD2 (6 bases). Germline V CDR1 and CDR2: SNHLY, FYNNEI. The CDR3 sequence is 13 residues long. V lost 1 base to trimming and J lost 5 bases, with 7 bases between them. CDR3 residues: CASSEGGGDTQYF. DNA for the CDR3: TGTGCCAGCAGTGAAGGGGGAGGAGATACGCAGTATTTT. The full variable domain, completed using reference TRBV2 and TRBJ2-3, is EPEVTQTPSHQVTQMGQEVILRCVPISNHLYFYWYRQILGQKVEFLVSFYNNEISEKSEIFDDQFSVERPDGSNFTLKIRSTKLEDSAMYFCASSEGGGDTQYFGPGTRLTVL.

This chain connects TRBV28 to TRBJ1-1, with a possible D match to TRBD1 (5 bases). V lost 2 bases and J lost 10, with 8 bases in between. Germline V gene lookup returns CDR1 MDHEN and CDR2 SYDVKM. The CDR3 is 11 amino acids. CDR3 nucleotide sequence: TGTGCCAGCAGTTTACGACAGCGAGCTTTCTTT. Its translation: CASSLRQRAFF.

This rearrangement joins TRBV4-2 to TRBJ1-2, with 8 bases lining up with TRBD1. Looked up from germline, CDR1 is LGHNA and CDR2 is YNFKEQ. This CDR3 is built from 15 residues. V shed 0 bases and J 11 bases; nucleotides not matched to a gene: 11. CDR3 DNA: TGTGCCAGCAGCCAAGAAAGTAGGACAGGGCGTTCTTACACCTTC. Its protein product is CASSQESRTGRSYTF.

This chain uses TRBV28 with TRBJ1-6, with a tentative D call TRBD1 (5 bases). The CDR3 sequence is 18 residues long. V lost 7 bases and J 5 bases, leaving 24 bases between the germline ends. Germline V CDR1 and CDR2: MDHEN, SYDVKM. CDR3 protein: CASTSGGDLWKDNSPLHF. The CDR3 DNA sequence: TGTGCCAGCACCTCGGGGGGGGACTTATGGAAAGATAATTCACCCCTCCACTTT.

This clone was detected only once. The chain uses TRBV5-1 and TRBJ1-5, with a weak D call TRBD1 (5 bases). Trimming removed 0 bases at V and 6 bases at J, with 16 bases between. Germline CDR1 and CDR2: SGHRS and YFSETQ. The CDR3 covers 16 residues. CDR3 sequence (DNA): TGCGCCAGCAGCTTGGTTCCCTCGGGGGGGGGTCAGCCCCAGCATTTT. This encodes CASSLVPSGGGQPQHF.

This clone was seen a handful of times. The rearrangement uses TRBV6-5 and TRBJ1-2, with TRBD1 as a possible D gene (5 bases). The CDR3 runs to 12 residues. Per the germline V gene, CDR1 is MNHEY and CDR2 is SVGAGI. V gave up 0 bases and J gave up 7 bases, with 6 bases separating them. DNA for the CDR3: TGTGCCAGCAGTTACTCGGGGGGTGGCTACACCTTC. It codes for CASSYSGGGYTF.

This chain links TRBV4-2 with TRBJ2-7; 9 bases are a match to TRBD1. The germline gives CDR1 LGHNA, CDR2 YNFKEQ. The CDR3 is 15 residues long. V was clipped by 1 base and J by 3 bases; unmatched bases: 4. The CDR3 sequence: CASSQAGQGHYEQYF. CDR3 nucleotide sequence: TGTGCCAGCAGCCAAGCGGGACAGGGTCACTACGAGCAGTACTTC.

This chain uses TRBV6-5 with TRBJ2-3; TRBD2 might be the D (5 bases). Trimming took 8 bases from V and 3 from J, leaving 15 bases between them. Germline loops: CDR1 MNHEY, CDR2 SVGAGI. The length of the CDR3 is 14 residues. The CDR3 coding sequence is TGTGCCAGCGGGTTGGAGGTCCGGACAGATACGCAGTATTTT. This translates into CASGLEVRTDTQYF.

V gene TRBV5-1 combines with J gene TRBJ1-1, with D perhaps matching TRBD1 (5 bases). This CDR3 is built from 12 residues. Trimming cost V 2 bases and J 5 bases, with 7 bases left between them. The germline gives CDR1 SGHRS, CDR2 YFSETQ. CDR3 sequence reads: CASSFDRTEAFF. CDR3 sequence (DNA): TGCGCCAGCAGCTTCGACAGAACTGAAGCTTTCTTT.

The V and J genes are TRBV5-1 and TRBJ2-3; D is possibly TRBD2 (5 bases). Germline CDR1 reads SGHRS; CDR2 reads YFSETQ. The CDR3 covers 15 residues. The V gene lost 4 bases and the J gene lost 4 bases, with 16 bases spanning the gap. The CDR3 loop is CASSLGLPMADTQYF. CDR3 DNA sequence: TGCGCCAGCAGCCTAGGACTCCCCATGGCAGATACGCAGTATTTT.

The chain is built from TRBV4-1 and TRBJ2-5; D is possibly TRBD1 (6 bases). The CDR3 is 15 amino acids. Per the germline V gene, CDR1 is MGHRA and CDR2 is YSYEKL. The V gene lost 0 bases and the J gene lost 4 bases, with 12 bases spanning the gap. CDR3 nucleotide sequence: TGCGCCAGCAGCCAAGATAGTGGGGGCATAGAGACCCAGTACTTC. Translated: CASSQDSGGIETQYF.

This clone was seen only once. This chain links TRBV7-3 with TRBJ2-5; tentatively, D is TRBD2 (5 bases). V lost 5 bases, J lost 0 bases, and 16 bases lay in between. CDR3 length: 16 residues. Germline lookup yields CDR1 SGHTA and CDR2 FQGTGA. In DNA, the CDR3 is TGTGCCAGCAGCCCCGAGGGATCCCTGTACCAAGAGACCCAGTACTTC. Translation gives CASSPEGSLYQETQYF.

This clone was counted a single time. The chain combines TRBV6-4 with TRBJ1-2; 11 nucleotides agree with TRBD1. Per the germline V gene, CDR1 is MRHNA and CDR2 is SNTAGT. The V and J ends lost 3 bases and 8 bases, in that order; junction bases with no gene match: 5. The CDR3 contains 14 residues. CDR3 nucleotides: TGTGCCAGCAGTGAAGTGGACAGGGGGCGAGGCTACACCTTC. It codes for CASSEVDRGRGYTF.

This clone appeared once. The chain couples TRBV19 to TRBJ2-1; TRBD2 agrees at 10 bases. The CDR3 is 16 residues long. Germline V CDR1 and CDR2: LNHDA, SQIVND (reference sequence). V shed 3 bases and J 8 bases; nucleotides not matched to a gene: 10. The CDR3 reads CASSIPSGRVKDEQFF. In nucleotides, the CDR3 is TGTGCCAGTAGTATCCCCAGCGGGAGGGTGAAGGATGAGCAGTTCTTC.

V and J are TRBV18 and TRBJ2-6, with D tentatively TRBD2 (5 bases). V was shortened by 6 bases and J by 6 bases, with 6 bases between the two germline ends. Germline CDR1 and CDR2: KGHSH and LQKENI. The CDR3 is made up of 12 amino acids. Here the CDR3 DNA reads TGTGCCAGCTCGGAGGAGGCCAACGTCCTGACTTTC. It codes for CASSEEANVLTF.

The chain carries TRBV12-5 and TRBJ1-6; D call uncertain. CDR1 and CDR2 from the germline V gene are LGHNT and FRNRAP. This CDR3 has 14 residues. Trimming took off 2 bases at V and 4 bases at J, with 6 bases between the two ends. The CDR3 bases are TGTGCTAGTGGTTTGAGCGAGTATAATTCACCCCTCCACTTT. Amino acids: CASGLSEYNSPLHF.

The gene calls are TRBV12-5 and TRBJ2-3; 8 positions agree with TRBD2. CDR3 length equals 14 residues. Germline lookup yields CDR1 LGHNT and CDR2 FRNRAP. Trimming at V came to 6 bases and at J to 2 bases, leaving 4 bases not matched to a gene. The CDR3 DNA reads TGTGCTAGTGGCTTAGCGGGGATCACAGATACGCAGTATTTT. Encoded protein: CASGLAGITDTQYF.

The chain joins TRBV30 to TRBJ1-6, with D possibly being TRBD1 (6 bases). Trimming shortened V by 4 bases and J by 0 bases, and 13 bases separated the two germline ends. Germline assignment: CDR1 GTSNPN and CDR2 SVGIG (reference sequence). The CDR3 loop spans 16 amino acids. CDR3 residues: CAWTGTSSSYNSPLHF. The DNA of the CDR3 is TGTGCCTGGACGGGGACATCTAGCTCCTATAATTCACCCCTCCACTTT. The full variable domain, with the rest looked up from reference TRBV30 and TRBJ1-6, is SQTIHQWPATLVQPVGSPLSLECTVEGTSNPNLYWYRQAAGRGLQLLFYSVGIGQISSEVPQNLSASRPQDRQFILSSKKLLLSDSGFYLCAWTGTSSSYNSPLHFGNGTRLTVT.

The J gene is TRBJ1-3, the V gene TRBV5-5; D might be TRBD1 (5 bases). CDR3 size: 15 residues. Germline lookup yields CDR1 SGHKS and CDR2 YYEKEE (reference sequence). Trimming stripped 4 bases from V and 0 bases from J, with 11 bases between. CDR3 loop: CASSPRGGSGNTIYF. CDR3 DNA: TGTGCCAGCAGCCCCCGCGGGGGCTCTGGAAACACCATATATTTT.

The J gene is TRBJ2-1, the V gene TRBV5-4, with 10 nucleotides matching TRBD2. Trimming removed 1 base from V and 6 bases from J; junction bases left unmatched: 1. The CDR3 covers 14 residues. Germline V gene lookup returns CDR1 SGHNT and CDR2 YYREEE (reference sequence). The CDR3, as DNA: TGTGCCAGCAGCTTGAGCGGGAGGGCCAATGAGCAGTTCTTC. It specifies CASSLSGRANEQFF.